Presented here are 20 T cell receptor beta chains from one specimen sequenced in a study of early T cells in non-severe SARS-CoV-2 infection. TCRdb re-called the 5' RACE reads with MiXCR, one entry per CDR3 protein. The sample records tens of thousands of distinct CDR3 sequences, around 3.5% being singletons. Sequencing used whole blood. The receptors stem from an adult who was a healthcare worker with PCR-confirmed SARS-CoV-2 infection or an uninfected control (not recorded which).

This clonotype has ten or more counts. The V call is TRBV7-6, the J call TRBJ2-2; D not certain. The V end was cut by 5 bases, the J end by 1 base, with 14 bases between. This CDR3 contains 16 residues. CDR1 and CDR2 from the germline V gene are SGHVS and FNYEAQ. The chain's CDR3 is CASSPGPAGNTGELFF. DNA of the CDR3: TGTGCCAGCAGCCCCGGGCCTGCAGGGAACACCGGGGAGCTGTTTTTT.

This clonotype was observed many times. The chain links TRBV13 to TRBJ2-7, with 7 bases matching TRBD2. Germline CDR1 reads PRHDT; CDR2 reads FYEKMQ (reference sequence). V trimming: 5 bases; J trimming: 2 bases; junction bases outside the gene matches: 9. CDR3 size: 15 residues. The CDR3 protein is CASSPLAGVAYEQYF. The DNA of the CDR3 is TGTGCCAGCAGCCCCCTTGCGGGAGTCGCCTACGAGCAGTACTTC.

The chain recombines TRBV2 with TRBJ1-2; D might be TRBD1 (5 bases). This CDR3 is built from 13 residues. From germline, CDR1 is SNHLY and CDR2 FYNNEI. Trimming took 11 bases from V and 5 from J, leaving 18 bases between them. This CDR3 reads CAGAGRAGYGYTF. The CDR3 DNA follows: TGTGCCGGGGCCGGCAGGGCGGGATATGGCTACACCTTC.

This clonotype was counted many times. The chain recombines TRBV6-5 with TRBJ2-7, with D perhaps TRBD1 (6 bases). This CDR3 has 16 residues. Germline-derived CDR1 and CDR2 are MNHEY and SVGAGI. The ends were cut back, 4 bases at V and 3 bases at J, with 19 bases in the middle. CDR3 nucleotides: TGTGCCAGCAGTTCCACGCCCCCGGGACACCACTACGAGCAGTACTTC. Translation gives CASSSTPPGHHYEQYF.

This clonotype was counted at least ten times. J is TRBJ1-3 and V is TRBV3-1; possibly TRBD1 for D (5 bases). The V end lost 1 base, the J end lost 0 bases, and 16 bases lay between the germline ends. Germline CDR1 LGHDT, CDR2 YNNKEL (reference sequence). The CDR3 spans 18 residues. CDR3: CASSQGRRDRHSGNTIYF. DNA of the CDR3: TGTGCCAGCAGCCAAGGTAGGCGGGACCGACACTCTGGAAACACCATATATTTT.

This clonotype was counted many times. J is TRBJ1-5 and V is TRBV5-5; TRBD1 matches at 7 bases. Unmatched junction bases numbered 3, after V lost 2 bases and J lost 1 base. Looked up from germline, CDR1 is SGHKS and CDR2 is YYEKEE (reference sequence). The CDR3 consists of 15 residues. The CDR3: CASSLGQASNQPQHF. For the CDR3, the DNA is TGTGCCAGCAGCTTAGGACAGGCGAGCAATCAGCCCCAGCATTTT.

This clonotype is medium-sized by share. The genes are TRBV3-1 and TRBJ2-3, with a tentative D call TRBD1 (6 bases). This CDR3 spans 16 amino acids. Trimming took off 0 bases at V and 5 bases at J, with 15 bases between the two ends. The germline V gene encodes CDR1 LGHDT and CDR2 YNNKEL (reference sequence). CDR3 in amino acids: CASSQERRRGGDTQYF. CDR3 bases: TGTGCCAGCAGCCAAGAACGTCGGAGAGGGGGAGATACGCAGTATTTT.

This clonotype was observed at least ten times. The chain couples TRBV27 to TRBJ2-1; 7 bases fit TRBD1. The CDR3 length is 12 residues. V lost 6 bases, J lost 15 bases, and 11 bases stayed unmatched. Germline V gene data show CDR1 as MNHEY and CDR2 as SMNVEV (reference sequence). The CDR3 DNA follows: TGTGCCAGCAGCCATATGGGACAGAAGCCGTTCTTC. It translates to CASSHMGQKPFF.

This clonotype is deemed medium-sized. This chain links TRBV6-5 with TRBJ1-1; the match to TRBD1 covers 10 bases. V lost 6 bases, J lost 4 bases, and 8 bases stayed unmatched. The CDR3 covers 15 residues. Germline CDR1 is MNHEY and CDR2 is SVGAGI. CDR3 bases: TGTGCCAGCAGACCCGGGACAGGGGTAGGCACTGAAGCTTTCTTT. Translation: CASRPGTGVGTEAFF.

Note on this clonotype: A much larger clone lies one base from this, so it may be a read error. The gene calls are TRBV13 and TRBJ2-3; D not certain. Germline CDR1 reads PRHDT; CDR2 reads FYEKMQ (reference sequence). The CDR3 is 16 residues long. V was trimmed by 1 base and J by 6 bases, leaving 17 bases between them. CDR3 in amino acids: CASSLVETCGDDTQYF. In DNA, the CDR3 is TGTGCCAGCAGCTTAGTTGAGACTTGCGGAGACGATACGCAGTATTTT.

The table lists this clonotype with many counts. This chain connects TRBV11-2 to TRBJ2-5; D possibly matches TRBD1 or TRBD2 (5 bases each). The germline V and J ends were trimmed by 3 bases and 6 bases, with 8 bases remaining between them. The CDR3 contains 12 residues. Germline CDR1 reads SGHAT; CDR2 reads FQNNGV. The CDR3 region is CASSLGRKTQYF. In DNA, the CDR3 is TGTGCCAGCAGCTTGGGACGGAAGACCCAGTACTTC.

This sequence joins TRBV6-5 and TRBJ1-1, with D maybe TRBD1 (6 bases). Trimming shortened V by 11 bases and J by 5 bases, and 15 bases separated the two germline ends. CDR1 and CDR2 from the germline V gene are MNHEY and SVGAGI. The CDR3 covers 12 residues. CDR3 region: CAVIRGGTEAFF. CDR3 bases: TGTGCCGTAATCAGGGGCGGAACTGAAGCTTTCTTT.

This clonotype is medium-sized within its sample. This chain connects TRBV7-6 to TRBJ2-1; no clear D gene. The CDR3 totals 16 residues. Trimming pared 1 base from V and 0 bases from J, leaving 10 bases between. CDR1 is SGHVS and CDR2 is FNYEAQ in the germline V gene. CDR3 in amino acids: CASSLGVQSSYNEQFF. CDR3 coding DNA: TGTGCCAGCAGCTTAGGGGTTCAGAGCTCCTACAATGAGCAGTTCTTC.

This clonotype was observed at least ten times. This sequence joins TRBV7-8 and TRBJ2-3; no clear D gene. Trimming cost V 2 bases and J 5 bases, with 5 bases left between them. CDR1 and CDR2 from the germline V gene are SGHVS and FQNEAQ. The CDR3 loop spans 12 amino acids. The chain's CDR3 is CASSLILDTQYF. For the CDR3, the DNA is TGTGCCAGCAGCTTAATCCTAGATACGCAGTATTTT. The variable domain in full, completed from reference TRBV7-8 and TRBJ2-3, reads GAGVSQSPRYKVAKRGQDVALRCDPISGHVSLFWYQQALGQGPEFLTYFQNEAQLDKSGLPSDRFFAERPEGSVSTLKIQRTQQEDSAVYLCASSLILDTQYFGPGTRLTVL.

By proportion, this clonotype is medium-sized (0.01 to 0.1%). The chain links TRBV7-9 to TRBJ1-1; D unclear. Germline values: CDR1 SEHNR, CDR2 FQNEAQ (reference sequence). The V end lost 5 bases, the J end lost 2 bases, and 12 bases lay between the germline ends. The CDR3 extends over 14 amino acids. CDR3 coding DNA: TGTGCCAGCAGCCACGGCGCGGTTAACACTGAAGCTTTCTTT. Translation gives CASSHGAVNTEAFF.

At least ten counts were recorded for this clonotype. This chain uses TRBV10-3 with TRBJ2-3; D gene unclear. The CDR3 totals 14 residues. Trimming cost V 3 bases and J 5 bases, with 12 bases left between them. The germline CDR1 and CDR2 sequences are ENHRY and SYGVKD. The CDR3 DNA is TGTGCCATCAGTGAAAACCCCTCCGGAGATACGCAGTATTTT. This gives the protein CAISENPSGDTQYF.

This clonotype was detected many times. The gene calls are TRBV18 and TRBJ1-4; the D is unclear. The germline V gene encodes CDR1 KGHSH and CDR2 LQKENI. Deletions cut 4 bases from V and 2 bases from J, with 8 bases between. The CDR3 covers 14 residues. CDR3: CASSLQSTNEKLFF. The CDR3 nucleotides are TGTGCCAGCTCACTGCAGAGCACTAATGAAAAACTGTTTTTT.

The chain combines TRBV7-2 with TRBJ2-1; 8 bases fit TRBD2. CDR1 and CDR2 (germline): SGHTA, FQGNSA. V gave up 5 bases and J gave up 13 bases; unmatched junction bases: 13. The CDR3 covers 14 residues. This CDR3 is CASSPSTSGGPQFF. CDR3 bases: TGTGCCAGCAGCCCCTCGACCAGCGGGGGTCCTCAGTTCTTC.

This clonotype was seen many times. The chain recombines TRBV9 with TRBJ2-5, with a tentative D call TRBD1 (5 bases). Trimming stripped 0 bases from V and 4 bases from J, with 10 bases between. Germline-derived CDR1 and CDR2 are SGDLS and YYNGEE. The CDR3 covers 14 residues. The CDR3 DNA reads TGTGCCAGCAGCGTAGAGGGGCTAGGAGAGACCCAGTACTTC. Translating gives CASSVEGLGETQYF.

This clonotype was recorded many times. CDR3 sequence reads: CASSSRGQGNYGYTF. The CDR3 DNA reads TGTGCCAGCAGCTCCCGGGGACAGGGCAACTATGGCTACACCTTC. V gene TRBV7-2 combines with J gene TRBJ1-2; 9 bases are shared with TRBD1. The trim removed 4 bases at V and 2 bases at J, leaving 5 bases unmatched. CDR3 size: 15 residues. The germline CDR1 and CDR2 sequences are SGHTA and FQGNSA.